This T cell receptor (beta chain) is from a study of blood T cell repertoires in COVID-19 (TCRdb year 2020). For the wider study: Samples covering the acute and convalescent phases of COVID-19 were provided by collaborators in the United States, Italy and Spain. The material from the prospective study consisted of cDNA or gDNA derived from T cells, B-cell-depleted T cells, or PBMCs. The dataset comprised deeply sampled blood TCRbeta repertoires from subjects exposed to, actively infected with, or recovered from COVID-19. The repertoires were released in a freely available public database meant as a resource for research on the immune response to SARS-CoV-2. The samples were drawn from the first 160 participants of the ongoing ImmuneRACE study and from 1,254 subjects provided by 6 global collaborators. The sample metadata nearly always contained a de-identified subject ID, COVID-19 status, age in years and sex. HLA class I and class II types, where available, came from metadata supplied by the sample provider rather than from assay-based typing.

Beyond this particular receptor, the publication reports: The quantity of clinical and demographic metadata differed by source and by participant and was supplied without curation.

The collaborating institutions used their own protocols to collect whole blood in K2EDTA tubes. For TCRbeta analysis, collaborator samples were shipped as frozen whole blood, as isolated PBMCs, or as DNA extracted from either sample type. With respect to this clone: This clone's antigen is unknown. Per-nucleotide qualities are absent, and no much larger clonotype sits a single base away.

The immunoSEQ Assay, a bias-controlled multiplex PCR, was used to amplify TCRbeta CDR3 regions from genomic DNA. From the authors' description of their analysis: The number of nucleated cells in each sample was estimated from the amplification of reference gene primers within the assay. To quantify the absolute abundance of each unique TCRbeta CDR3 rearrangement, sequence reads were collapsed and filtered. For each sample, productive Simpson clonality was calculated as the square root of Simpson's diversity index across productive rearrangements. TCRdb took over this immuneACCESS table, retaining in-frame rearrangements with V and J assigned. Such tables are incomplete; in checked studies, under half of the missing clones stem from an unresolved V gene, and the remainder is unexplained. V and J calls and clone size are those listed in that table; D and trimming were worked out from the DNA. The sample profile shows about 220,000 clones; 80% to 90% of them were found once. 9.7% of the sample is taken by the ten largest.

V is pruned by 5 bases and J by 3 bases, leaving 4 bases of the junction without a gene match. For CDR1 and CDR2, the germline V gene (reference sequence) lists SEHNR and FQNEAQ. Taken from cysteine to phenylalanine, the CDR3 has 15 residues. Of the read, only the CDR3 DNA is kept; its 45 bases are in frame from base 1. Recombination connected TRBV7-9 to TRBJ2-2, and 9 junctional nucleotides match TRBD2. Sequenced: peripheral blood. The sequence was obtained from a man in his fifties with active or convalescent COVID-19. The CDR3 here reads CASSEGLADTGELFF. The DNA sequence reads TGTGCCAGCAGCGAGGGACTAGCAGACACCGGGGAGCTGTTTTTT.